These T cell receptor beta chains were read from a single sample in a study of response to subunit inactivated influenza vaccine. From the RT-PCR reads, TCRdb called clonotypes with MiXCR, one entry per CDR3 protein. This table has some 550,000 distinct CDR3 sequences, approximately 24% appearing once. The same sample was also used in a study of T cells expressing NK-cell markers.

The sample in question was CD4+ T cells sorted from PBMCs, obtained 12 days after vaccination. These receptor sequences come from a man aged 50-60 years who received an inactivated influenza vaccine. CDR3s include the opening cysteine and the closing phenylalanine or tryptophan. A D gene is named only where the DNA matches it firmly. Some rows mark clone size as missing; the rest say once, few, many or name a class of expanded clone.

v_call: TRBV11-2; clone_size: -; d_call: -; j_call: TRBJ2-7; cdr3_aa: CASSLLSQSYEQYF; cdr3_nt: TGTGCCAGCAGCTTGCTGTCCCAGAGCTACGAGCAGTACTTC
v_call: TRBV29-1; clone_size: -; d_call: -; j_call: TRBJ2-4; cdr3_aa: CSVRTGTNTLAKNIQYF; cdr3_nt: TGCAGCGTGCGGACAGGGACTAACACCTTAGCCAAAAACATTCAGTACTTC
v_call: TRBV5-6; clone_size: few; d_call: -; j_call: TRBJ2-6; cdr3_aa: CASSLTARSYLGANVLTF; cdr3_nt: TGTGCCAGCAGCTTGACAGCCCGGAGTTACTTAGGGGCCAACGTCCTGACTTTC
v_call: TRBV5-1; clone_size: -; d_call: -; j_call: TRBJ2-7; cdr3_aa: CASSFDTPYEQYF; cdr3_nt: TGCGCCAGCAGCTTCGATACTCCTTACGAGCAGTACTTC
v_call: TRBV7-7; clone_size: few; d_call: -; j_call: TRBJ1-5; cdr3_aa: CASSPNCRGYQPQHF; cdr3_nt: TGTGCTAGCAGCCCCAACTGTAGGGGATATCAGCCCCAGCATTTT
v_call: TRBV12-3/TRBV12-4; clone_size: many; d_call: TRBD2; j_call: TRBJ2-7; cdr3_aa: CASSLSSGSSYEQYF; cdr3_nt: TGTGCCAGCAGTTTATCTAGCGGGAGCTCCTACGAGCAGTACTTC
v_call: TRBV7-9; clone_size: -; d_call: -; j_call: TRBJ2-1; cdr3_aa: CASSLGSRDEQFF; cdr3_nt: TGTGCCAGCAGCCTTGGGAGTAGGGATGAGCAGTTCTTC
v_call: TRBV20-1; clone_size: few; d_call: TRBD1; j_call: TRBJ2-5; cdr3_aa: CSASLGQGSETQYF; cdr3_nt: TGCAGTGCTAGTTTGGGACAGGGGTCCGAGACCCAGTACTTC
v_call: TRBV7-3; clone_size: few; d_call: -; j_call: TRBJ2-1; cdr3_aa: CASSHTGNDEQFF; cdr3_nt: TGTGCCAGCAGCCATACAGGGAACGATGAGCAGTTCTTC
v_call: TRBV5-1; clone_size: few; d_call: TRBD1; j_call: TRBJ2-7; cdr3_aa: CASSLQTGAPGTMVYEQYF; cdr3_nt: TGCGCCAGCAGCTTGCAAACAGGGGCTCCGGGGACCATGGTCTACGAGCAGTACTTC
v_call: TRBV3-1; clone_size: -; d_call: -; j_call: TRBJ2-2; cdr3_aa: CASSQGRSAGELFF; cdr3_nt: TGTGCCAGCAGCCAGGGGAGGAGTGCCGGGGAGCTGTTTTTT
v_call: TRBV5-5; clone_size: many; d_call: -; j_call: TRBJ1-5; cdr3_aa: CASSSRDANQPQHF; cdr3_nt: TGTGCCAGCAGCTCACGGGACGCCAATCAGCCCCAGCATTTT
v_call: TRBV6-2/TRBV6-3; clone_size: few; d_call: -; j_call: TRBJ1-1; cdr3_aa: CASSYSPPTGAEAFF; cdr3_nt: TGTGCCAGCAGTTACTCTCCGCCAACGGGCGCTGAAGCTTTCTTT
v_call: TRBV7-9; clone_size: -; d_call: TRBD1; j_call: TRBJ2-7; cdr3_aa: CASSPGQGEGEQYF; cdr3_nt: TGTGCCAGCAGCCCGGGACAGGGAGAGGGCGAGCAGTACTTC